This T cell receptor beta chain was documented in a study of blood T cells in healthy people across ages. Whole-study context: Per every two T cells, about one barcoded beta molecule was captured by template switching.

Germline lookup yields CDR1 SGHTA and CDR2 FQGNSA. The CDR3 runs 16 residues. The V segment lost 5 bases and the J segment 3 bases; nucleotides outside the gene matches: 9. Sample-barcoded 5' priming and a J-beta primer mix drove a second PCR of about 7 to 12 cycles. One entry per CDR3 protein, called by TCRdb with MiXCR from the 5' RACE reads. The repertoire holds some 790,000 distinct CDR3 sequences, with around 30% as singletons. The authors drew around 11 milliliters of peripheral blood from each donor. The table lists this clonotype with many counts. The specimen was blood. This chain links TRBV7-2 with TRBJ2-1; 8 bases match TRBD2. This TCR derives from a woman over 75 in good health. The CDR3 spells CASSPGLAGYYNEQFF. CDR3 coding DNA: TGTGCCAGCAGCCCGGGATTAGCGGGGTACTACAATGAGCAGTTCTTC.